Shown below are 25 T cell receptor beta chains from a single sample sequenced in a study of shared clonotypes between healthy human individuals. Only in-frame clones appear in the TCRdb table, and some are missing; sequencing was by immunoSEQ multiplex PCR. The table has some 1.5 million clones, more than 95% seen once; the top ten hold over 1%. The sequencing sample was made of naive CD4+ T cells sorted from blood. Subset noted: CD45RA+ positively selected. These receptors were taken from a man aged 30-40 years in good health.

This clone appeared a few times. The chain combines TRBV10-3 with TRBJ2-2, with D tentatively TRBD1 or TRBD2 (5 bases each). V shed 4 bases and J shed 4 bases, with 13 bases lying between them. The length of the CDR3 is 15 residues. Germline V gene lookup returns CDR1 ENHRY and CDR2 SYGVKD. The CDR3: CAISASGTTTGELFF. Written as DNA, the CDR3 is TGTGCCATCAGTGCGTCAGGGACGACCACCGGGGAGCTGTTTTTT.

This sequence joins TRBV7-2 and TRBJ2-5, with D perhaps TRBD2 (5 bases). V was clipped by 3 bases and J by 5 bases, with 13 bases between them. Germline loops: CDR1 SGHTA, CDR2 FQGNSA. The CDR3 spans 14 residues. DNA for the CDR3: TGTGCCAGCAGCTTGATGGGTAGCGTGGAGACCCAGTACTTC. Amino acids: CASSLMGSVETQYF.

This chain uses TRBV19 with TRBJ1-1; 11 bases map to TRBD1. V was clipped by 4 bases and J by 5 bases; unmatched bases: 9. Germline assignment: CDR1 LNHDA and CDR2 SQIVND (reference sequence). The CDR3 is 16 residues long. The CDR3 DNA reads TGTGCCAGTAGTAGGAGGACAGGGGGCTCGAGGACTGAAGCTTTCTTT. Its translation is CASSRRTGGSRTEAFF.

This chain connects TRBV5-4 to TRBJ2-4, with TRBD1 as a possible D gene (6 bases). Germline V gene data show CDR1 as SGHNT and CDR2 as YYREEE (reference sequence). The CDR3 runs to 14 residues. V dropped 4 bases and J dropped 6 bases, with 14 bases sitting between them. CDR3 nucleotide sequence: TGTGCCAGCAGCATTCAGGGGTTAAGAAACATTCAGTACTTC. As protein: CASSIQGLRNIQYF. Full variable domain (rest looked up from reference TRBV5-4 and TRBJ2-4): ETGVTQSPTHLIKTRGQQVTLRCSSQSGHNTVSWYQQALGQGPQFIFQYYREEENGRGNFPPRFSGLQFPNYSSELNVNALELDDSALYLCASSIQGLRNIQYFGAGTRLSVL.

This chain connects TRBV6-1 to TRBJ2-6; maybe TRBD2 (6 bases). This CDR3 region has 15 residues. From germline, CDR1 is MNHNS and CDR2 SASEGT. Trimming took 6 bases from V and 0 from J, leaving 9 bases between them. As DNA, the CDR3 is TGTGCCAGCAGGTCCGGGAGCTCTGGGGCCAACGTCCTGACTTTC. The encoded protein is CASRSGSSGANVLTF.

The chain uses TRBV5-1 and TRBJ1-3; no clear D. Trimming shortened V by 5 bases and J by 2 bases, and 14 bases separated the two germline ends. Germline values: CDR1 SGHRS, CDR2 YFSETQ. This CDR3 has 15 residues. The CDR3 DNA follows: TGCGCCAGCAGTCTCGTTTCCCCTCCTGGAAACACCATATATTTT. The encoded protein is CASSLVSPPGNTIYF. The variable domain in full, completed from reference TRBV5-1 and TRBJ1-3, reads KAGVTQTPRYLIKTRGQQVTLSCSPISGHRSVSWYQQTPGQGLQFLFEYFSETQRNKGNFPGRFSGRQFSNSRSEMNVSTLELGDSALYLCASSLVSPPGNTIYFGEGSWLTVV.

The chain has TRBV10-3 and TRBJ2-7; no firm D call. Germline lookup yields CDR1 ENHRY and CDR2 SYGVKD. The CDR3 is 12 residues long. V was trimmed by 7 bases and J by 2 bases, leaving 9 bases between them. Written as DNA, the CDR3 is TGTGCCATCACGGACGGAACCTACGAGCAGTACTTC. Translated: CAITDGTYEQYF.

CDR3 protein: CASGLAGVSYNEQFF. For the CDR3, the DNA is TGTGCCAGCGGTCTAGCGGGAGTCTCCTACAATGAGCAGTTCTTC. This chain uses TRBV7-6 with TRBJ2-1, with 10 bases fitting TRBD2. Germline trimming cut 8 bases from V and 0 bases from J; bases unmatched to any gene: 4. Germline V gives CDR1 SGHVS, CDR2 FNYEAQ. CDR3 length equals 15 residues.

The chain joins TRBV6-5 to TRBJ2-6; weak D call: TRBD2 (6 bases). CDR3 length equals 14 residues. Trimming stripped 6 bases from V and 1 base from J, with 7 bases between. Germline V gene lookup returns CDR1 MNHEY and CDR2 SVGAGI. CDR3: CASRTRSGANVLTF. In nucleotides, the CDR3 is TGTGCCAGCAGGACTAGGTCTGGGGCCAACGTCCTGACTTTC.

The CDR3 here is CASSLGPSRGLAETQYF. DNA for the CDR3: TGCGCCAGCAGCTTGGGACCGTCCCGGGGGCTAGCGGAGACCCAGTACTTC. The rearrangement links TRBV5-1 to TRBJ2-5; D possibly uses TRBD1 or TRBD2 (6 bases each). The CDR3 covers 17 residues. Germline V CDR1 and CDR2: SGHRS, YFSETQ. V lost 0 bases to trimming and J lost 5 bases, with 20 bases between them.

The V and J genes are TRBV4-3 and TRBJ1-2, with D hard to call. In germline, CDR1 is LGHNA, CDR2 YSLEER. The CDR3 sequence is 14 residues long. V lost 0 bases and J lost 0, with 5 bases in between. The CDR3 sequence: CASSQDGANYGYTF. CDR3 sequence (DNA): TGCGCCAGCAGCCAAGATGGCGCTAACTATGGCTACACCTTC.

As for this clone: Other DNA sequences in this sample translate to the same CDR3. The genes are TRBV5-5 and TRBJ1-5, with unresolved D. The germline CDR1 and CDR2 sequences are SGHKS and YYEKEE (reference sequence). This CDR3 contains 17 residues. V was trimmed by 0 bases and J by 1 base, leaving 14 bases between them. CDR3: CASSLGIIGPSNQPQHF. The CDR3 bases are TGTGCCAGCAGCTTGGGGATTATTGGACCGAGCAATCAGCCCCAGCATTTT.

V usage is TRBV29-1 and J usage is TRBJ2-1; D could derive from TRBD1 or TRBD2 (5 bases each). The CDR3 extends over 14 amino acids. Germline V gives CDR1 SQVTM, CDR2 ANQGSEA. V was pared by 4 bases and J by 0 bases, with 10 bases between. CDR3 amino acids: CSVGGRNSYNEQFF. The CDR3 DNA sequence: TGCAGCGTTGGGGGACGGAACTCCTACAATGAGCAGTTCTTC.

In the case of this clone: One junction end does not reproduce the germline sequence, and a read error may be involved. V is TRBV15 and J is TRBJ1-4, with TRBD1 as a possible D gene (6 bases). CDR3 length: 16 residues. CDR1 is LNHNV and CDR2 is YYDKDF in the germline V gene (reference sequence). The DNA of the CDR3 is TGTGCCACCAGCCGAGTGACAGGCCATAGGAATGAAAGAGGGATTTTT. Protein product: CATSRVTGHRNERGIF.

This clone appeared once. The CDR3 is CASSVATSSTGELFF. Here the CDR3 DNA reads TGCGCCAGCAGCGTTGCTACTAGTTCCACCGGGGAGCTGTTTTTT. The chain carries TRBV5-1 and TRBJ2-2, with D tentatively TRBD2 (5 bases). The germline V and J ends were trimmed by 4 bases and 4 bases, with 14 bases remaining between them. Germline CDR1 reads SGHRS; CDR2 reads YFSETQ. CDR3 length: 15 residues.

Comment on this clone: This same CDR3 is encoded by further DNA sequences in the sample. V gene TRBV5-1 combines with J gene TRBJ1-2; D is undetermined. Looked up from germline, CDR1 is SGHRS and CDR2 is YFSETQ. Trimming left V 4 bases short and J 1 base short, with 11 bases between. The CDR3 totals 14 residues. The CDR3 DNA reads TGCGCCAGCAGCCCGAGGACTGATAACTATGGCTACACCTTC. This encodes CASSPRTDNYGYTF.

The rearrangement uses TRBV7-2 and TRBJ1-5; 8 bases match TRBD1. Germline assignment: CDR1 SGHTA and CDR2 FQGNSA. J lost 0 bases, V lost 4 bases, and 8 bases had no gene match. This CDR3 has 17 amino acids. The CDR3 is CASSSSRGLGSNQPQHF. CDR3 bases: TGTGCCAGCAGCTCGAGCAGGGGGCTTGGTAGCAATCAGCCCCAGCATTTT.

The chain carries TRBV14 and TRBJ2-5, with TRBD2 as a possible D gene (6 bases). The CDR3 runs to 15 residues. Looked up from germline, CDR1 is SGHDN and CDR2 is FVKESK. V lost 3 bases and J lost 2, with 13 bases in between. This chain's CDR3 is CASSQISGRQETQYF. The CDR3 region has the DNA TGTGCCAGCAGCCAGATCTCTGGGAGGCAAGAGACCCAGTACTTC. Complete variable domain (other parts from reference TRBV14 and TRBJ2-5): EAGVTQFPSHSVIEKGQTVTLRCDPISGHDNLYWYRRVMGKEIKFLLHFVKESKQDESGMPNNRFLAERTGGTYSTLKVQPAELEDSGVYFCASSQISGRQETQYFGPGTRLLVL.

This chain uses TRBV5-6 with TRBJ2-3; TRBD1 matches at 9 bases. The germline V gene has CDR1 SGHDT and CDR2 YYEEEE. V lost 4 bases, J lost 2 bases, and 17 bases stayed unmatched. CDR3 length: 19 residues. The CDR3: CASSLPGTGIGGFTDTQYF. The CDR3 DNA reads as TGTGCCAGCAGCCTCCCCGGGACAGGGATAGGGGGATTCACAGATACGCAGTATTTT.

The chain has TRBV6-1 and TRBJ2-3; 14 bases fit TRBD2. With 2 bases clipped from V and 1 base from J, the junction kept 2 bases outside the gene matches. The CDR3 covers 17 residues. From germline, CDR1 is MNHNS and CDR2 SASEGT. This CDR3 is CASSELGLAGGTDTQYF. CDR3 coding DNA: TGTGCCAGCAGTGAATTGGGACTAGCGGGAGGCACAGATACGCAGTATTTT.

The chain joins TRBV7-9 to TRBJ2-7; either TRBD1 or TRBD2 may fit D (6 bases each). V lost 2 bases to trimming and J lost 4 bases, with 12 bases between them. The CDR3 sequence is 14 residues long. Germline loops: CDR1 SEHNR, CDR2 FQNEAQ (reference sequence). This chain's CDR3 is CASSLTGAPYEQYF. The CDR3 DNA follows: TGTGCCAGCAGCTTAACGGGGGCTCCGTACGAGCAGTACTTC.

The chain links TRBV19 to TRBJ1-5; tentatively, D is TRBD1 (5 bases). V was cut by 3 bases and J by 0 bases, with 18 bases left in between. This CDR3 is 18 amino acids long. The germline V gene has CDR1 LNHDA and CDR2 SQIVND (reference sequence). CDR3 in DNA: TGTGCCAGTAGTATTACGGTTCCTATAGACAGTAGCAATCAGCCCCAGCATTTT. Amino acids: CASSITVPIDSSNQPQHF.

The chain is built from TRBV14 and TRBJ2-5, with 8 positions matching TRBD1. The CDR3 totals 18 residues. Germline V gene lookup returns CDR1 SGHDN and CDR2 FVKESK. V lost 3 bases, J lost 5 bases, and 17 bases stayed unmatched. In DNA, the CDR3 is TGTGCCAGCAGCCATCCGGCAATTTTGGACAGGGCCCGGGAGACCCAGTACTTC. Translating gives CASSHPAILDRARETQYF.

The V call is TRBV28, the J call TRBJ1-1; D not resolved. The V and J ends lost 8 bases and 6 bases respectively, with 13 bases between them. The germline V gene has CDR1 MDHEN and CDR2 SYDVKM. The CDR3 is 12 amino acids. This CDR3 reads CASHLTGAEAFF. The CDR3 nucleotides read TGTGCCAGCCATTTGACCGGCGCTGAAGCTTTCTTT.

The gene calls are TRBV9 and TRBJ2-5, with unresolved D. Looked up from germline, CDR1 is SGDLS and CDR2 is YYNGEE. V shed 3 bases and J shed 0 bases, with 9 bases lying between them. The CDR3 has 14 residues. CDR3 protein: CASSGSLYQETQYF. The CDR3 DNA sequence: TGTGCCAGCAGCGGGAGTTTGTACCAAGAGACCCAGTACTTC. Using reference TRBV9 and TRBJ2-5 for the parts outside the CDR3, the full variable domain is DSGVTQTPKHLITATGQRVTLRCSPRSGDLSVYWYQQSLDQGLQFLIQYYNGEERAKGNILERFSAQQFPDLHSELNLSSLELGDSALYFCASSGSLYQETQYFGPGTRLLVL.